This is a list of T cell receptor beta chains from one sample in a study of EBV T-cell therapy then PD-1 blockade in nasopharyngeal carcinoma. Repertoires were generated with immunoSEQ multiplex PCR, while TCRdb's copy carries only in-frame clones and drops some. Of some 20,000 clones in the sample, 84% were seen once. For these TCRs, the target antigens are not known. Sequencing was performed on CD8+ T cells from blood, taken at day 33 from a patient whose treatment included autologous EBV-specific T cells and nivolumab. The source is a middle-aged man with nasopharyngeal carcinoma. The CDR3 runs from the conserved cysteine through the conserved F or W. Each record gives: CDR3 protein, CDR3 DNA, V gene, J gene, clone size, D gene. A D gene is named only where the DNA matches it firmly. Clone size is stated in some rows and not others, as once, few, many or a class when expanded.

CASSLTGTLYGYTF	TGTGCCAGCAGTCTGACAGGGACCCTCTATGGCTACACCTTC	TRBV27	TRBJ1-2	once	TRBD1
CASSYPRGGENSPLHF	TGTGCCAGCAGTTACCCACGGGGGGGGGAGAATTCACCCCTCCACTTT	TRBV6-5	TRBJ1-6	NA	NA
CASSSLTKVGKLFF	TGTGCCAGCAGCTCACTGACCAAGGTTGGAAAACTGTTTTTT	TRBV7-9	TRBJ1-4	NA	NA
CATSDEADSYEQYF	TGTGCCACCAGTGATGAGGCAGACTCCTACGAGCAGTACTTC	TRBV24-1	TRBJ2-7	large	NA
CASSPQGARTEAFF	TGTGCCAGCAGCCCCCAGGGGGCGAGGACTGAAGCTTTCTTT	TRBV7-6	TRBJ1-1	once	TRBD1
CASSVVTDTQYF	TGTGCCAGCAGCGTAGTCACAGATACGCAGTATTTT	TRBV9	TRBJ2-3	NA	NA
CAWSVAENTEAFF	TGTGCCTGGAGTGTGGCCGAGAACACTGAAGCTTTCTTT	TRBV30	TRBJ1-1	once	NA
CASSGEKGTNTGELFF	TGTGCCAGCAGTGGGGAGAAGGGGACGAACACCGGGGAGCTGTTTTTT	TRBV2	TRBJ2-2	NA	NA
CASSFTSGGQQMNEQYF	TGTGCCAGCAGTTTCACTAGCGGGGGACAACAGATGAACGAGCAGTACTTC	TRBV2	TRBJ2-7	few	TRBD2
CASSFGGGSPGELFF	TGTGCCAGCAGCTTCGGCGGGGGATCGCCCGGGGAGCTGTTTTTT	TRBV7-3	TRBJ2-2	NA	TRBD2
CASSIGAGMDYGYTF	TGTGCCAGTAGTATAGGTGCAGGGATGGACTATGGCTACACCTTC	TRBV19	TRBJ1-2	NA	NA
CATSLGTDSNQPQHF	TGTGCCACCAGTCTTGGGACAGATAGCAATCAGCCCCAGCATTTT	TRBV24-1	TRBJ1-5	NA	TRBD1
CATSRGEKLFF	TGTGCCACCTCCCGAGGCGAAAAACTGTTTTTT	TRBV3-1/TRBV3-2	TRBJ1-4	NA	NA
CASWVGVGYEQYF	TGTGCCAGCTGGGTGGGGGTGGGGTACGAGCAGTACTTC	TRBV7-9	TRBJ2-7	NA	NA
CASSDSVGNNSPLHF	TGTGCCAGCAGTGACTCGGTAGGGAACAATTCACCCCTCCACTTT	TRBV9	TRBJ1-6	NA	NA
CASRPQEPYNSPLHF	TGTGCCAGCAGACCACAGGAGCCCTATAATTCACCCCTCCACTTT	TRBV5-8	TRBJ1-6	NA	NA
CASRWTGTYEQYF	TGTGCCAGCAGATGGACAGGGACCTACGAGCAGTACTTC	TRBV5-6	TRBJ2-7	NA	TRBD1
CASSQDGGPYSYEQYF	TGCGCCAGCAGCCAAGACGGGGGGCCCTACTCCTACGAGCAGTACTTC	TRBV4-3	TRBJ2-7	NA	NA
CASSDSASGGHTDTQYF	TGTGCCAGCAGTGACTCGGCAAGCGGGGGGCACACAGATACGCAGTATTTT	TRBV6-4	TRBJ2-3	NA	TRBD2
CASSDDSDTGELFF	TGTGCCAGCAGTGATGACAGTGACACCGGGGAGCTGTTTTTT	TRBV6-4	TRBJ2-2	few	NA
CASSPPGQGHYGYTF	TGTGCCAGCTCACCCCCAGGACAGGGACATTATGGCTACACCTTC	TRBV18	TRBJ1-2	NA	TRBD1
CSGVGGAWTGELFF	TGCAGCGGGGTGGGGGGGGCCTGGACCGGGGAGCTGTTTTTT	TRBV29-1	TRBJ2-2	NA	NA
CASSQDPRAEAFF	TGCGCCAGCAGCCAAGATCCCAGGGCTGAAGCTTTCTTT	TRBV4-1	TRBJ1-1	NA	NA
CATGGGGTQYF	TGTGCCACCGGGGGGGGAGGTACGCAGTATTTT	TRBV24-1	TRBJ2-3	NA	TRBD2